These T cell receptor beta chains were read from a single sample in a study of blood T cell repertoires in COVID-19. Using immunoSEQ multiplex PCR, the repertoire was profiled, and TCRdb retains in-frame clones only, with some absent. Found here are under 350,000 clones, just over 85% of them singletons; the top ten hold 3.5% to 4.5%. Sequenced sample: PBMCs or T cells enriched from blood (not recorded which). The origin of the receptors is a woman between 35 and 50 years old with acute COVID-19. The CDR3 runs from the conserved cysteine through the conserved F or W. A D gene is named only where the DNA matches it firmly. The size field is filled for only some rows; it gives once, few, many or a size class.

CASSSNLGQYGYTF	TGTGCCAGCAGCTCAAACCTTGGACAGTATGGCTACACCTTC	TRBJ1-2	14	TRBV7-2	.	.
CASSRDYSETQYF	TGCGCCAGCAGTCGTGACTACTCTGAGACCCAGTACTTC	TRBJ2-5	13	TRBV5-1	.	.
CASSQQTGSGNTIYF	TGTGCCAGCAGCCAGCAAACCGGCTCTGGAAACACCATATATTTT	TRBJ1-3	15	TRBV4-2	.	.
CASSLNPGGGPQETQYF	TGCGCCAGCAGCTTGAATCCTGGCGGGGGGCCTCAAGAGACCCAGTACTTC	TRBJ2-5	17	TRBV5-1	TRBD2	.
CSARGGDTIYF	TGCAGTGCTAGAGGGGGAGACACCATATATTTT	TRBJ1-3	11	TRBV20-1	.	.
CASSKVGLGYTF	TGTGCCAGCAGCAAGGTGGGGCTTGGCTACACCTTC	TRBJ1-2	12	TRBV7-2	.	.
CASSSRPRGYGYTF	TGTGCCAGCAGCTCTAGGCCGCGGGGCTATGGCTACACCTTC	TRBJ1-2	14	TRBV5-6	.	few
CASSMDRVIYF	TGTGCCAGTAGTATGGACAGGGTCATTTACTTC	TRBJ2-7	11	TRBV19	TRBD1	once
CASSPILPTGWGNQPQHF	TGTGCCAGCAGTCCGATTCTCCCGACAGGGTGGGGTAATCAGCCCCAGCATTTT	TRBJ1-5	18	TRBV28	TRBD1	once
CASSTARTENSPLHF	TGTGCCAGCAGCACGGCAAGGACAGAAAATTCACCCCTCCACTTT	TRBJ1-6	15	TRBV7-2	.	.
CASSGRNGFDEQFF	TGTGCCAGCAGTGGTAGAAACGGGTTCGATGAGCAGTTCTTC	TRBJ2-1	14	TRBV2	.	.
CASSLGDRVEKLFF	TGTGCCAGCAGCTTAGGGGACAGGGTTGAAAAACTGTTTTTT	TRBJ1-4	14	TRBV11-2	TRBD1	once
CASSYRGNSPLHF	TGTGCCAGCAGTTATCGGGGGAATTCACCCCTCCACTTT	TRBJ1-6	13	TRBV6-5	.	.
CASSYSIGTLNEQFF	TGTGCCAGCAGTTACTCCATCGGGACTCTCAATGAGCAGTTCTTC	TRBJ2-1	15	TRBV6-5	.	.
CASSLVGQGQGYTF	TGTGCCAGCAGTTTAGTCGGCCAGGGGCAGGGCTACACCTTC	TRBJ1-2	14	TRBV27	.	.
CASSAGQGRNYGYTF	TGTGCCAGCAGTGCAGGACAGGGTCGCAACTATGGCTACACCTTC	TRBJ1-2	15	TRBV6-4	TRBD1	.
CASRTDSAYNSPLHF	TGTGCCAGCAGGACGGACAGTGCCTATAATTCACCCCTCCACTTT	TRBJ1-6	15	TRBV2	.	.
CASSHSSGAGYEQYF	TGTGCCAGCAGCCACTCTAGCGGAGCGGGGTACGAGCAGTACTTC	TRBJ2-7	15	TRBV3-1/TRBV3-2	TRBD2	.
CASSTGTGPYEQYF	TGTGCCAGTAGTACCGGGACAGGGCCCTACGAGCAGTACTTC	TRBJ2-7	14	TRBV19	TRBD1	.
CASRPGQRNSPLHF	TGTGCCAGCAGGCCGGGACAACGGAATTCACCCCTCCACTTT	TRBJ1-6	14	TRBV7-9	.	once
CASSFGGGVAGELFF	TGTGCCAGCAGTTTTGGCGGGGGAGTCGCCGGGGAGCTGTTTTTT	TRBJ2-2	15	TRBV11-3	TRBD2	.
CASSPQSNWGLEDGNTIYF	TGTGCCAGCAGCCCACAATCCAACTGGGGGCTTGAGGATGGAAACACCATATATTTT	TRBJ1-3	19	TRBV21-1	.	.
CASSQAAGTGASPLHF	TGCGCCAGCAGCCAAGCGGCCGGGACAGGGGCTTCACCCCTCCACTTT	TRBJ1-6	16	TRBV4-3	TRBD1	.
CASSLDLLSGGTNTQYF	TGTGCCAGCAGCTTAGATCTTCTTAGCGGGGGCACTAATACGCAGTATTTT	TRBJ2-3	17	TRBV11-2	TRBD2	.
CASSIFTGGRTDTQYF	TGTGCCAGCAGCATATTTACAGGGGGAAGAACAGATACGCAGTATTTT	TRBJ2-3	16	TRBV5-6	TRBD1	.
CASSQGASGIRTDTQYF	TGCGCCAGCAGCCAAGGAGCCAGCGGGATCCGAACAGATACGCAGTATTTT	TRBJ2-3	17	TRBV4-1	TRBD2	.
CASSSIDRGYTEAFF	TGTGCCAGCAGCTCGATAGACCGGGGTTACACTGAAGCTTTCTTT	TRBJ1-1	15	TRBV7-2	.	.
CAWQTPGVHEQYF	TGTGCCTGGCAAACCCCAGGGGTCCACGAGCAGTACTTC	TRBJ2-7	13	TRBV30	.	.
CASKDRGRSKNTEAFF	TGTGCCAGTAAGGACAGGGGCCGGAGTAAGAACACTGAAGCTTTCTTT	TRBJ1-1	16	TRBV19	TRBD1	.
CASSFRDTYAVQYF	TGTGCCAGCAGCTTCCGGGACACCTACGCTGTGCAGTACTTC	TRBJ2-7	14	TRBV7-9	.	.
CASWPGLAGVLAYEQYF	TGTGCCAGCTGGCCGGGACTAGCGGGAGTTCTGGCCTACGAGCAGTACTTC	TRBJ2-7	17	TRBV27	TRBD2	.
CASSSHPGTGGTDTQYF	TGTGCCAGCAGCTCCCACCCCGGGACAGGGGGCACAGATACGCAGTATTTT	TRBJ2-3	17	TRBV9	TRBD1	.
CASSLGSGVPYNSPLHF	TGTGCCAGCAGCCTTGGCTCGGGGGTCCCCTATAATTCACCCCTCCACTTT	TRBJ1-6	17	TRBV7-9	.	.
CASSQGQRTNEQFF	TGTGCCAGCAGCCAGGGACAGCGGACCAATGAGCAGTTCTTC	TRBJ2-1	14	TRBV14	TRBD1	.
CASSPSGDEQYF	TGTGCCAGCTCACCATCGGGGGATGAGCAGTACTTC	TRBJ2-7	12	TRBV18	.	.
CASSPGSSNQPQHF	TGTGCCAGCTCACCGGGGAGTAGCAATCAGCCCCAGCATTTT	TRBJ1-5	14	TRBV18	.	.
CATRLASGSCAEQYF	TGTGCCACTCGACTCGCTAGCGGGAGTTGTGCCGAGCAGTACTTC	TRBJ2-7	15	TRBV24-1	TRBD2	.
CASRGQLNTEAFF	TGTGCCAGCAGGGGACAGTTAAACACTGAAGCTTTCTTT	TRBJ1-1	13	TRBV2	TRBD1	.
CASSSYGTVNTEAFF	TGTGCCAGTAGTAGCTACGGGACAGTTAACACTGAAGCTTTCTTT	TRBJ1-1	15	TRBV19	TRBD1	.
CASSFLGLADGSRYEQYF	TGTGCCAGCAGTTTTCTCGGACTAGCTGATGGGTCGCGGTACGAGCAGTACTTC	TRBJ2-7	18	TRBV27	TRBD2	once
CASSIGAGKTDTQYF	TGTGCCAGTAGTATAGGAGCAGGGAAAACAGATACGCAGTATTTT	TRBJ2-3	15	TRBV19	.	.
CASSPDRVSYEQYF	TGTGCCAGCAGCCCGGACAGGGTTTCCTACGAGCAGTACTTC	TRBJ2-7	14	TRBV7-9	TRBD1	.
CASSIAGRLNQPQHF	TGTGCCAGTAGTATAGCGGGGAGACTTAATCAGCCCCAGCATTTT	TRBJ1-5	15	TRBV19	.	.
CASSAHFTGELFF	TGTGCCAGCAGCGCCCACTTCACCGGGGAGCTGTTTTTT	TRBJ2-2	13	TRBV11-3	.	.
CASSVGWEGLSEQFF	TGTGCCAGCAGCGTTGGGTGGGAGGGGTTAAGTGAGCAGTTCTTC	TRBJ2-1	15	TRBV9	TRBD2	.
CASSLVDRGGTEAFF	TGTGCCAGCAGCTTGGTGGACAGGGGGGGCACTGAAGCTTTCTTT	TRBJ1-1	15	TRBV5-6	TRBD1	.